The source of this TCR beta chain is a study of blood T cell repertoires in COVID-19. This CDR3 region has 15 residues. In germline, CDR1 is MNHEY, CDR2 SVGAGI. Trimming left V 3 bases short and J 0 bases short, with 11 bases between. The assay was immunoSEQ multiplex PCR, and TCRdb's table has in-frame clones only and misses some. The data hold approximately 50,000 clones, with about 92% observed a single time. The chain couples TRBV6-5 to TRBJ1-1; TRBD1 might be the D (6 bases). The source is a human donor in a cohort sampled during active COVID-19. Specimen: peripheral blood. The CDR3 sequence: CASSYQQGMNTEAFF. The CDR3 nucleotides read TGTGCCAGCAGTTATCAGCAGGGGATGAACACTGAAGCTTTCTTT.